This T cell receptor beta chain was captured by sequencing in a study of chemoradiotherapy in HPV16-positive cancers. The CDR3 is 15 residues long. V trimming: 3 bases; J trimming: 5 bases; junction bases outside the gene matches: 7. Germline values: CDR1 SGHRS, CDR2 YFSETQ. Repeated repertoire sampling spanned the course of chemoradiotherapy. Libraries were prepared by immunoSEQ multiplex PCR; TCRdb keeps only in-frame clonotypes and omits some of them. The sample consists of approximately 14,000 clones, around 74% of them appearing once. The sample was collected from a patient who underwent chemoradiotherapy. The origin of this receptor is a human donor with HPV-associated anogenital cancer. The chain recombines TRBV5-1 with TRBJ2-1; TRBD2 aligns across 8 bases. The CDR3 is CASSYIAGSNNEQFF. CDR3 sequence (DNA): TGCGCCAGCAGCTATATAGCGGGGTCGAACAATGAGCAGTTCTTC.